The entry that follows covers one T cell receptor beta chain sequence. V was cut by 0 bases and J by 3 bases, with 15 bases left in between. CDR1 is SGHVS, CDR2 FNYEAQ, per germline. This CDR3 contains 17 residues. The sample originates from a study of cytomegalovirus exposure and HLA in healthy donors. PCR was performed using 60 Vbeta and 13 Jbeta primers. Assay used: immunoSEQ multiplex PCR; TCRdb lists only in-frame clones, some missing. Of some 140,000 clones in the sample, 70% to 80% were seen once. The sequence came from a man in his forties in good health and CMV-seropositive. This chain connects TRBV7-6 to TRBJ2-1; tentatively, D is TRBD1 (7 bases). The sample comprised PBMCs. CDR3 bases: TGTGCCAGCAGCTTAGCGTTAGGGCAGGGGGGCTACAATGAGCAGTTCTTC. As protein: CASSLALGQGGYNEQFF.